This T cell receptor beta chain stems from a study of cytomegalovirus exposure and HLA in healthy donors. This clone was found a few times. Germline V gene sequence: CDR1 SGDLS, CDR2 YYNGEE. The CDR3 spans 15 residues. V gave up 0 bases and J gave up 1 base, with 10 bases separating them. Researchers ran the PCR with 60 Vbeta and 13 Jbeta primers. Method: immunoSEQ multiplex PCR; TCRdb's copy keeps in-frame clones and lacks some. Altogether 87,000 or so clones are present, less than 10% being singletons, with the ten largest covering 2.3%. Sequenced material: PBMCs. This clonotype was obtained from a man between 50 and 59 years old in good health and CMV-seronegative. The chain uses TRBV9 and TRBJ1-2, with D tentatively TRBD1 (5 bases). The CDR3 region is CASSVEPGDNYGYTF. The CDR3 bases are TGTGCCAGCAGCGTAGAGCCGGGGGATAACTATGGCTACACCTTC.